This T cell receptor beta chain was obtained from a study of identifying expanded T cells in peripheral blood. During the collection period, no donor immune events like infections were recorded. Germline values: CDR1 MNHEY, CDR2 SMNVEV (reference sequence). V was clipped by 3 bases and J by 6 bases, with 5 bases between them. The CDR3 is 12 amino acids. Study-level results: Technical replicates showed around 1.2 changed clones; approximately 2 weeks about 16; four weeks 19.

Data came from immunoSEQ multiplex PCR; TCRdb stores just in-frame clones and leaves some out. This table has 85,000 to 95,000 clones, 88% appearing once. Worth noting for this clone: What it binds is not known.

The sequence derives from a person between 18 and 75 years old in good health. This chain connects TRBV27 to TRBJ2-2; D may be TRBD1 (5 bases). Material for sequencing was blood. The CDR3 region has the DNA TGTGCCAGCAGTTTCAGGGCCGGGGAGCTGTTTTTT. Residues: CASSFRAGELFF.